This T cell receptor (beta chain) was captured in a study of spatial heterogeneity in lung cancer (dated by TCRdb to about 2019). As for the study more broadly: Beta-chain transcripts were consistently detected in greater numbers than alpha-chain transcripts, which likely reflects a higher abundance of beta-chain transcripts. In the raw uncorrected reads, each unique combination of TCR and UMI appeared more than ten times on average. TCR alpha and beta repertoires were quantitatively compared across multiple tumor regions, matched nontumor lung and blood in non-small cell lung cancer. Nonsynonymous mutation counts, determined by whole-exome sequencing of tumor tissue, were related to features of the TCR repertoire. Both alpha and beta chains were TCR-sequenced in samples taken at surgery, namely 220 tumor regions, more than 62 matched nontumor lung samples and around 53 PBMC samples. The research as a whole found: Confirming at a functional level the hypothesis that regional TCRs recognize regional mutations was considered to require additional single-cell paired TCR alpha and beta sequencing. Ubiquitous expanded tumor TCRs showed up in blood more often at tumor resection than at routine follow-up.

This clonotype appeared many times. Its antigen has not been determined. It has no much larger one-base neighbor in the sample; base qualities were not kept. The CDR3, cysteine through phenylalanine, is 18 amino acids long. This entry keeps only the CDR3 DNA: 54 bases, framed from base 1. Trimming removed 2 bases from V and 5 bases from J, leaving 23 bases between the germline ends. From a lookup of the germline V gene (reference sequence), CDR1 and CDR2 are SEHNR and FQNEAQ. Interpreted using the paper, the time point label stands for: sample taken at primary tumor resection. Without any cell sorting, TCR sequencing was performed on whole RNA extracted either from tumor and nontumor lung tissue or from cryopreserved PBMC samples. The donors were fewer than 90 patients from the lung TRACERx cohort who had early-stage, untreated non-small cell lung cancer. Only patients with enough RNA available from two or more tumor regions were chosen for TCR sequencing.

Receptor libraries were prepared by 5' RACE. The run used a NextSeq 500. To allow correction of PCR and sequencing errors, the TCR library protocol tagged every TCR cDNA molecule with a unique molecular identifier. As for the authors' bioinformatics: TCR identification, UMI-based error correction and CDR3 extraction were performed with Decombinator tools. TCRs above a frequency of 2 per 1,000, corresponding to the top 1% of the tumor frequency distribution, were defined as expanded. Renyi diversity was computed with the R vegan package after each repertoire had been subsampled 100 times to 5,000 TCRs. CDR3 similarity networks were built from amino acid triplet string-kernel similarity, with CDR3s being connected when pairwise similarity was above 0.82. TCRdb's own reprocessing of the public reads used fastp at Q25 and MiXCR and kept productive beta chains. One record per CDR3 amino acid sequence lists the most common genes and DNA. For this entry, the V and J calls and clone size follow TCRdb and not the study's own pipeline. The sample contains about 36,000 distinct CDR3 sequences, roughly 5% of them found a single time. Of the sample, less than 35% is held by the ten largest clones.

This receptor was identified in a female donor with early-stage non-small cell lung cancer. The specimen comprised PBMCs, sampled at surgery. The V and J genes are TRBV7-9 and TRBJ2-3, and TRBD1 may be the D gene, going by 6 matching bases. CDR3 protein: CASSLRRAVTGMGDTQYF. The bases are TGTGCCAGCAGCTTAAGGCGAGCGGTAACAGGGATGGGAGATACGCAGTATTTT.